The 21 T cell receptor beta chains listed next were all sequenced from one sample in a study of cytomegalovirus exposure and HLA in healthy donors. Vbeta (60) and Jbeta (13) primers were used in the PCR. The protocol was immunoSEQ multiplex PCR, while the TCRdb copy is restricted to in-frame clones and leaves out a portion. The sample has about 99,000 clones. Sequencing was carried out using PBMCs. These receptors came from a middle-aged man in good health and CMV-seronegative.

The chain employs TRBV5-1 and TRBJ2-2, with no clear D. Germline CDR1 is SGHRS and CDR2 is YFSETQ. V lost 0 bases, J lost 3 bases, and 9 bases lay in between. This CDR3 region has 15 residues. CDR3 coding DNA: TGCGCCAGCAGCTTGGAGCGACTCGACACCGGGGAGCTGTTTTTT. It yields the protein CASSLERLDTGELFF. The complete variable domain, with remaining parts taken from reference TRBV5-1 and TRBJ2-2, reads KAGVTQTPRYLIKTRGQQVTLSCSPISGHRSVSWYQQTPGQGLQFLFEYFSETQRNKGNFPGRFSGRQFSNSRSEMNVSTLELGDSALYLCASSLERLDTGELFFGEGSRLTVL.

V is TRBV5-6 and J is TRBJ1-1; D gene ambiguous. There are 12 residues in the CDR3. V was trimmed by 2 bases and J by 0 bases, leaving 2 bases between them. CDR1 is SGHDT and CDR2 is YYEEEE in the germline V gene. The CDR3 here is CASSFVNTEAFF. Written as DNA, the CDR3 is TGTGCCAGCAGCTTCGTGAACACTGAAGCTTTCTTT.

V gene TRBV5-4 combines with J gene TRBJ2-6, with D possibly TRBD1 on 6 matching bases. Germline CDR1 reads SGHNT; CDR2 reads YYREEE (reference sequence). This CDR3 has 17 residues. Trimming removed 4 bases at V and 2 bases at J, with 16 bases between. The CDR3 region has the DNA TGTGCCAGCAGCCCGGGACATTCCGACCCTGGGGCCAACGTCCTGACTTTC. Translated, it gives CASSPGHSDPGANVLTF.

J is TRBJ2-3 and V is TRBV27, with 10 bases fitting TRBD2. The CDR3 has 18 amino acids. With V trimmed by 3 bases and J by 7 bases, 16 bases remained unmatched. Germline V gives CDR1 MNHEY, CDR2 SMNVEV (reference sequence). The CDR3 reads CASSFVAGGPKSSYTQYF. The CDR3 region has the DNA TGTGCCAGCAGTTTCGTAGCGGGGGGCCCCAAGTCGTCGTATACGCAGTATTTT.

The chain uses TRBV6-6 and TRBJ2-5; D gene uncertain. The J call is doubtful: the DNA matches TRBJ2-7 better. The CDR3 has 12 amino acids. Germline loops: CDR1 MNHNY, CDR2 SVGAGI (reference sequence). The DNA for the CDR3 is TGTGCCAGCAGATCGATGTCTTACGAGCAGTACTTC. Residues: CASRSMSYEQYF.

The chain is built from TRBV2 and TRBJ2-3; D ambiguous. The CDR3 runs to 12 residues. Trimming shortened V by 11 bases and J by 1 base, and 10 bases separated the two germline ends. The germline gives CDR1 SNHLY, CDR2 FYNNEI. The CDR3 DNA follows: TGTGCCGGCGGCCTGGGCACAGATACGCAGTATTTT. This sequence encodes CAGGLGTDTQYF.

This chain uses TRBV21-1 with TRBJ1-6; TRBD1 is taken as the D call from the table, unchecked against the DNA. TRBV21-1 represents a pseudogene. The length of the CDR3 is 19 residues. CDR3: CASSKNNCRPTLYNSPLHF. The CDR3 nucleotides read TGTGCCAGCAGCAAAAACAACTGCCGCCCGACATTATATAATTCACCCCTCCACTTT.

This chain links TRBV2 with TRBJ2-5, with D possibly matching TRBD2 (7 bases). Trimming removed 6 bases from V and 4 bases from J, with 12 bases in between. Germline CDR1 and CDR2: SNHLY and FYNNEI. The CDR3 extends over 13 amino acids. The CDR3 is CASRRGQGETQYF. The CDR3 DNA reads as TGTGCCAGCAGGCGGGGGCAGGGAGAGACCCAGTACTTC.

The CDR3: CAIRGAYEQYF. CDR3 nucleotides: TGTGCCATCAGGGGCGCCTACGAGCAGTACTTC. The V call is TRBV10-3, the J call TRBJ2-7; D remains unclear. CDR1 and CDR2 from the germline V gene are ENHRY and SYGVKD. The germline V and J ends were trimmed by 6 bases and 2 bases, with 5 bases remaining between them. The CDR3 sequence is 11 residues long.

The rearrangement uses TRBV5-1 and TRBJ1-2; TRBD1 matches at 7 bases. V was pared by 3 bases and J by 4 bases, with 6 bases of the junction left unmatched. The CDR3 is 14 residues long. Per germline, CDR1 SGHRS and CDR2 YFSETQ. The CDR3 region has the DNA TGCGCCAGCAGCTCCGGGACAGAGCCCTATGGCTACACCTTC. It codes for CASSSGTEPYGYTF.

The chain carries TRBV5-4 and TRBJ2-1; D is possibly TRBD2 (6 bases). The CDR3 consists of 17 residues. Trimming pared 4 bases from V and 0 bases from J, leaving 17 bases between. CDR1 is SGHNT, CDR2 YYREEE, per germline (reference sequence). The CDR3 sequence: CASSRGTSLSSYNEQFF. The DNA of the CDR3 is TGTGCCAGCAGCCGCGGGACCAGTTTAAGCTCCTACAATGAGCAGTTCTTC. Supplemented by reference TRBV5-4 and TRBJ2-1, the full variable domain reads ETGVTQSPTHLIKTRGQQVTLRCSSQSGHNTVSWYQQALGQGPQFIFQYYREEENGRGNFPPRFSGLQFPNYSSELNVNALELDDSALYLCASSRGTSLSSYNEQFFGPGTRLTVL.

V and J are TRBV7-6 and TRBJ2-1; tentative D call: TRBD2 (7 bases). The germline V gene has CDR1 SGHVS and CDR2 FNYEAQ. The CDR3 has 15 amino acids. The V end lost 1 base, the J end lost 9 bases, and 16 bases lay between the germline ends. The CDR3 nucleotides are TGTGCCAGCAGCTTAGAGGCGGGGGCATCGAGTGAGCAGTTCTTC. Its translation is CASSLEAGASSEQFF.

This chain uses TRBV10-2 with TRBJ2-1, with 10 bases fitting TRBD1. CDR1 is WSHSY and CDR2 is SAAADI in the germline V gene. The ends lost 3 bases at V and 4 bases at J; junction bases unmatched: 6. CDR3 size: 16 residues. CDR3 sequence: CASSDIDRGPYNEQFF. CDR3 DNA sequence: TGCGCCAGCAGTGACATCGACAGGGGGCCGTACAATGAGCAGTTCTTC.

This rearrangement joins TRBV27 to TRBJ2-3, with D tentatively TRBD1 (6 bases). Germline CDR1 and CDR2: MNHEY and SMNVEV (reference sequence). V was cut by 8 bases and J by 6 bases, with 18 bases left in between. The CDR3 consists of 14 residues. The CDR3 sequence is CASRTTGRGDTQYF. CDR3 in DNA: TGTGCCAGCCGGACGACAGGTCGGGGCGATACGCAGTATTTT.

The chain combines TRBV10-3 with TRBJ2-7; D unclear. V was clipped by 4 bases and J by 2 bases, with 6 bases between them. CDR1 is ENHRY and CDR2 is SYGVKD in the germline V gene. CDR3 length: 12 amino acids. The CDR3 sequence is CAISGEPYEQYF. The CDR3 nucleotides are TGTGCCATCAGTGGCGAACCCTACGAGCAGTACTTC.

CDR3 loop: CASSRERTLAGEQYF. The CDR3 DNA reads TGTGCCAGCAGCCGGGAAAGGACGCTCGCTGGCGAGCAGTACTTC. The chain has TRBV5-4 and TRBJ2-7, with D possibly matching TRBD2 (5 bases). There are 15 residues in the CDR3. Germline V gene lookup returns CDR1 SGHNT and CDR2 YYREEE (reference sequence). The ends were cut back, 4 bases at V and 6 bases at J, with 20 bases in the middle.

The chain recombines TRBV7-2 with TRBJ2-7, with TRBD1 matching 9 bases. The trim removed 5 bases at V and 4 bases at J, leaving 9 bases unmatched. The CDR3 covers 15 residues. Germline V gene lookup returns CDR1 SGHTA and CDR2 FQGNSA. This chain's CDR3 is CASSRRRDRVYEQYF. The CDR3 coding sequence is TGTGCCAGCAGCCGCCGCCGGGACAGGGTTTACGAGCAGTACTTC.

The rearrangement uses TRBV30 and TRBJ1-2; D unresolved. Germline V CDR1 and CDR2: GTSNPN, SVGIG (reference sequence). The ends were cut back, 2 bases at V and 4 bases at J, with 5 bases in the middle. The CDR3 runs to 11 residues. Here the CDR3 reads CAWSIVYGYTF. The CDR3 DNA follows: TGTGCCTGGAGTATAGTCTATGGCTACACCTTC.

The chain couples TRBV27 to TRBJ1-3; D is unclear. The germline V and J ends were trimmed by 7 bases and 1 base, with 11 bases remaining between them. Germline CDR1 reads MNHEY; CDR2 reads SMNVEV (reference sequence). This CDR3 comprises 14 residues. The DNA for the CDR3 is TGTGCCAGCAAATTAACAGATTCTGGAAACACCATATATTTT. Its translation is CASKLTDSGNTIYF.

The chain has TRBV2 and TRBJ1-1; possible D gene TRBD1, 6 bases. The CDR3 length is 15 residues. Trimming took off 6 bases at V and 5 bases at J, with 19 bases between the two ends. The germline V gene has CDR1 SNHLY and CDR2 FYNNEI. CDR3 region: CASRIRTDGGTEAFF. The CDR3 DNA reads TGTGCCAGCAGAATTCGGACAGATGGAGGAACTGAAGCTTTCTTT.

The V call is TRBV4-3, the J call TRBJ1-4, with D uncertain. The V end was cut by 0 bases, the J end by 0 bases, with 5 bases between. Germline V gene lookup returns CDR1 LGHNA and CDR2 YSLEER. The CDR3 spans 15 residues. The CDR3 loop is CASSQEPATNEKLFF. The CDR3 DNA is TGCGCCAGCAGCCAAGAACCGGCAACTAATGAAAAACTGTTTTTT.